The 14 T cell receptor beta chains below were found in one sample sequenced in a study of beta chain features in type 1 diabetes. Expressed TCRB transcripts got sequenced, as all isolated RNA was reverse transcribed. Libraries were prepared by immunoSEQ multiplex PCR; TCRdb keeps only in-frame clonotypes and omits some of them. The table lists under 450,000 clones, 11% to 15% of them singletons. Sequencing was done on a sample of naive CD4+ T cells from blood. The receptors stem from a man younger than 40 in good health.

The rearrangement joins TRBV7-9 to TRBJ2-5; D is possibly TRBD2 (5 bases). This CDR3 contains 14 residues. Trimming took off 1 base at V and 3 bases at J, with 9 bases between the two ends. Looked up from germline, CDR1 is SEHNR and CDR2 is FQNEAQ (reference sequence). The CDR3: CASSLGLLEETQYF. CDR3 sequence (DNA): TGTGCCAGCAGCTTAGGACTACTCGAAGAGACCCAGTACTTC.

The chain combines TRBV5-1 with TRBJ2-1; 13 bases align to TRBD2. The CDR3 is 13 amino acids. The ends lost 5 bases at V and 9 bases at J; junction bases unmatched: 2. Per the germline V gene, CDR1 is SGHRS and CDR2 is YFSETQ. CDR3 bases: TGCGCCAGCAGACTAGCGGGAGGGTCTGAGCAGTTCTTC. Protein: CASRLAGGSEQFF.

The V call is TRBV4-3, the J call TRBJ2-1; no firm D call. CDR1 is LGHNA and CDR2 is YSLEER in the germline V gene. V was pared by 2 bases and J by 8 bases, with 10 bases between. The CDR3 loop spans 13 amino acids. CDR3 sequence reads: CASSQRLGDEQFF. The CDR3 bases are TGCGCCAGCAGCCAAAGATTAGGAGATGAGCAGTTCTTC.

This clone was counted a few times. The chain links TRBV28 to TRBJ2-1; 8 positions match TRBD2. Germline lookup yields CDR1 MDHEN and CDR2 SYDVKM. CDR3 size: 12 residues. The V and J ends lost 1 base and 15 bases, in that order; junction bases with no gene match: 5. The CDR3 nucleotides are TGTGCCAGCAGTTTATCGGGACTAGGGGCGTTCTTC. Protein product: CASSLSGLGAFF.

The V gene is TRBV6-5, the J gene TRBJ2-4, with 10 bases fitting TRBD2. The CDR3 has 14 residues. Germline CDR1 is MNHEY and CDR2 is SVGAGI. The V segment lost 6 bases and the J segment 5 bases; nucleotides outside the gene matches: 4. The DNA for the CDR3 is TGTGCCAGCAGGACTAGCGGGTATGAAAACATTCAGTACTTC. Amino acids: CASRTSGYENIQYF.

J is TRBJ2-1 and V is TRBV7-2, with TRBD1 identical over 10 bases. V trimming: 7 bases; J trimming: 6 bases; junction bases outside the gene matches: 6. CDR1 and CDR2 from the germline V gene are SGHTA and FQGNSA. The CDR3 is 14 amino acids. For the CDR3, the DNA is TGTGCCAGCACACGGACAGGGGGAGGCAATGAGCAGTTCTTC. This codes for CASTRTGGGNEQFF.

In this sample, this clone turned up a few times. The chain recombines TRBV19 with TRBJ2-7; the match to TRBD1 covers 7 bases. The CDR3 is made up of 13 amino acids. CDR1 LNHDA and CDR2 SQIVND come from the germline V gene (reference sequence). The V gene end was trimmed by 6 bases and the J gene end by 2 bases; junction bases not matched to a gene: 4. The CDR3 DNA reads TGTGCCAGTAGGAAAACAGGGGCCTACGAGCAGTACTTC. Its translation: CASRKTGAYEQYF.

This clone was picked up a small number of times. This chain connects TRBV25-1 to TRBJ1-6, with no clear D. Germline CDR1 and CDR2: MGHDK and SYGVNS. The CDR3 runs to 15 residues. Trimming took off 4 bases at V and 7 bases at J, with 14 bases between the two ends. In DNA, the CDR3 is TGTGCCAGCAGTGGAGTAGGAGAGACCAATTCACCCCTCCACTTT. Translation gives CASSGVGETNSPLHF.

This clone was seen a handful of times. V and J are TRBV30 and TRBJ2-7; D may be TRBD2 (6 bases). This CDR3 region has 14 residues. Germline loops: CDR1 GTSNPN, CDR2 SVGIG (reference sequence). The V and J ends lost 2 bases and 2 bases respectively, with 13 bases between them. DNA for the CDR3: TGTGCCTGGAGTAGGTCTGGGAGGACCTACGAGCAGTACGTC. It translates to CAWSRSGRTYEQYV.

The chain uses TRBV5-1 and TRBJ2-1; no definite D call. Trimming stripped 0 bases from V and 5 bases from J, with 3 bases between. Germline loops: CDR1 SGHRS, CDR2 YFSETQ. The CDR3 covers 12 residues. Here the CDR3 DNA reads TGCGCCAGCAGCTTGGCCAACAATGAGCAGTTCTTC. As protein: CASSLANNEQFF. Variable domain in full (rest from reference TRBV5-1 and TRBJ2-1): KAGVTQTPRYLIKTRGQQVTLSCSPISGHRSVSWYQQTPGQGLQFLFEYFSETQRNKGNFPGRFSGRQFSNSRSEMNVSTLELGDSALYLCASSLANNEQFFGPGTRLTVL.

This clone came up a few times. The chain couples TRBV4-2 to TRBJ2-1; D is uncertain. CDR3 length: 12 residues. CDR1 LGHNA and CDR2 YNFKEQ come from the germline V gene. V was trimmed by 4 bases and J by 8 bases, leaving 9 bases between them. The chain's CDR3 is CASSREHHEQFF. The CDR3 bases are TGTGCCAGCAGCCGAGAACATCATGAGCAGTTCTTC.

The chain is built from TRBV5-5 and TRBJ1-4; D is undetermined. CDR1 is SGHKS and CDR2 is YYEKEE in the germline V gene (reference sequence). The V end was cut by 4 bases, the J end by 0 bases, with 7 bases between. This CDR3 is 14 amino acids long. CDR3: CASSRTTTNEKLFF. Here the CDR3 DNA reads TGTGCCAGCAGCCGGACGACAACTAATGAAAAACTGTTTTTT.

Notes on this clone: In the same sample, other DNA sequences code for this CDR3. This chain joins TRBV9 and TRBJ2-3, with D hard to call. This CDR3 has 12 amino acids. Trimming shortened V by 3 bases and J by 2 bases, and 4 bases separated the two germline ends. The germline V gene encodes CDR1 SGDLS and CDR2 YYNGEE. CDR3 in DNA: TGTGCCAGCAGCGCGTACACAGATACGCAGTATTTT. Protein: CASSAYTDTQYF.

This chain links TRBV6-5 with TRBJ2-7, with 8 positions matching TRBD1. The V segment lost 6 bases and the J segment 7 bases; nucleotides outside the gene matches: 14. The CDR3 is 15 residues long. CDR1 MNHEY and CDR2 SVGAGI come from the germline V gene. The CDR3: CASRPPGGMFREQYF. CDR3 bases: TGTGCCAGCAGACCACCAGGGGGCATGTTTAGGGAGCAGTACTTC.